Presented here are 19 T cell receptor beta chains from one specimen sequenced in a study of blood T cell repertoires in COVID-19. TCRdb's copy holds only in-frame clones and misses some; the assay was immunoSEQ multiplex PCR. The sample shows almost 500,000 clones, roughly nine tenths of them seen only once. The sequencing sample was made of PBMCs or T cells enriched from blood (not recorded which). The receptors were sampled from a woman aged 55-70 years who had recovered from COVID-19.

V is TRBV30 and J is TRBJ1-2; D is possibly TRBD1 (5 bases). CDR1 is GTSNPN and CDR2 is SVGIG in the germline V gene (reference sequence). Trimming stripped 2 bases from V and 5 bases from J, with 15 bases between. The CDR3 is made up of 14 amino acids. CDR3 sequence (DNA): TGTGCCTGGAGTTTGTCCAGGGCAGGGTATGGCTACACCTTC. Translating gives CAWSLSRAGYGYTF.

This chain connects TRBV27 to TRBJ1-3; 8 bases fit TRBD1. This CDR3 spans 14 amino acids. Germline V gives CDR1 MNHEY, CDR2 SMNVEV (reference sequence). V lost 8 bases and J lost 2; bases outside the gene matches: 5. CDR3 DNA sequence: TGTGCCAGCGCTGCAGGGGGCCCTGGAAACACCATATATTTT. Its protein product is CASAAGGPGNTIYF.

The V call is TRBV7-2, the J call TRBJ2-2, with D unclear. Deletions cut 3 bases from V and 1 base from J, with 9 bases between. Germline assignment: CDR1 SGHTA and CDR2 FQGNSA. The CDR3 is made up of 15 amino acids. The CDR3 here is CASSFVLGNTGELFF. CDR3 nucleotides: TGTGCCAGCAGCTTTGTACTCGGGAACACCGGGGAGCTGTTTTTT.

This clone is a singleton in its sample. This chain connects TRBV2 to TRBJ2-5; 8 nucleotides agree with TRBD1. J was trimmed by 3 bases and V by 5 bases; bases with no gene match: 8. The CDR3 runs 15 residues. From germline, CDR1 is SNHLY and CDR2 FYNNEI. The CDR3 spells CASSYFGQGEETQYF. The CDR3 nucleotides read TGTGCCAGCAGTTACTTCGGACAGGGCGAAGAGACCCAGTACTTC.

V is TRBV5-4 and J is TRBJ1-2; 9 bases are shared with TRBD1. V trimming: 5 bases; J trimming: 8 bases; junction bases outside the gene matches: 10. CDR3 size: 14 residues. CDR1 and CDR2 from the germline V gene are SGHNT and YYREEE (reference sequence). The CDR3 coding sequence is TGTGCCAGCAGTTTAACAGGGGGCGCCTGGGGCTACACCTTC. Translated: CASSLTGGAWGYTF.

In this sample, this clone is large. The CDR3 nucleotides are TGCGCCAGCAGCACTCAGGAGGCGGGCTCCTACAATGAGCAGTTCTTC. Residues: CASSTQEAGSYNEQFF. The chain has TRBV5-1 and TRBJ2-1, with D possibly TRBD2 on 5 matching bases. Trimming shortened V by 4 bases and J by 0 bases, and 14 bases separated the two germline ends. The CDR3 spans 16 residues. Germline values: CDR1 SGHRS, CDR2 YFSETQ.

The V and J genes are TRBV5-6 and TRBJ2-7; the match to TRBD1 covers 9 bases. Trimming removed 4 bases from V and 6 bases from J; junction bases left unmatched: 8. This CDR3 comprises 14 residues. Germline V CDR1 and CDR2: SGHDT, YYEEEE. The CDR3, as DNA: TGTGCCAGCAGCGCAGATAACAGGGGGCGCGAGCAGTACGTC. It translates to CASSADNRGREQYV.

As regards this clone: Other DNA sequences in this sample translate to the same CDR3. The genes are TRBV5-1 and TRBJ1-5, with TRBD1 matching over 10 bases. The trim removed 4 bases at V and 5 bases at J, leaving 3 bases unmatched. The CDR3 is 14 residues long. Germline-derived CDR1 and CDR2 are SGHRS and YFSETQ. The DNA of the CDR3 is TGCGCCAGCAGCCCCGGACAGGGGGATCAGCCCCAGCATTTT. Encoded protein: CASSPGQGDQPQHF.

This rearrangement joins TRBV10-2 to TRBJ2-3; 9 bases are a match to TRBD2. The CDR3 is made up of 15 amino acids. Germline CDR1 and CDR2: WSHSY and SAAADI. Trimming removed 7 bases from V and 5 bases from J; junction bases left unmatched: 10. This CDR3 is CASNLGAGGQDTQYF. The CDR3 DNA follows: TGCGCCAGCAATCTTGGAGCGGGGGGTCAAGATACGCAGTATTTT.

The chain recombines TRBV30 with TRBJ2-3, with TRBD2 matching over 9 bases. V lost 3 bases to trimming and J lost 1 base; unmatched junction nucleotides: 8. The V gene's germline CDR1 is GTSNPN and CDR2 SVGIG (reference sequence). The CDR3 length is 16 residues. CDR3 loop: CAWSPTIAGGTDTQYF. The CDR3 region has the DNA TGTGCCTGGAGCCCGACTATAGCGGGGGGCACAGATACGCAGTATTTT.

The V gene is TRBV2, the J gene TRBJ1-2; D remains unclear. Per the germline V gene, CDR1 is SNHLY and CDR2 is FYNNEI. Between the trimmed V and J ends, which lost 7 bases and 4 bases, there was a span of 13 bases. The CDR3 consists of 13 residues. The CDR3 loop is CASTPPGGYGYTF. CDR3 coding DNA: TGTGCCAGCACCCCCCCGGGAGGCTATGGCTACACCTTC. Full variable domain (missing parts from reference TRBV2 and TRBJ1-2): EPEVTQTPSHQVTQMGQEVILRCVPISNHLYFYWYRQILGQKVEFLVSFYNNEISEKSEIFDDQFSVERPDGSNFTLKIRSTKLEDSAMYFCASTPPGGYGYTFGSGTRLTVV.

The rearrangement links TRBV6-1 to TRBJ1-1; TRBD1 matches 7 bases. The V segment lost 2 bases and the J segment 5 bases; nucleotides outside the gene matches: 2. The CDR3 loop spans 13 amino acids. CDR1 MNHNS and CDR2 SASEGT come from the germline V gene. CDR3 in amino acids: CASSEQGVTEAFF. The CDR3 DNA follows: TGTGCCAGCAGTGAACAGGGGGTTACTGAAGCTTTCTTT.

The V call is TRBV3-1 (or the pseudogene TRBV3-2), the J call TRBJ2-1; the match to TRBD1 covers 9 bases. V shed 6 bases and J 4 bases; nucleotides not matched to a gene: 7. Germline CDR1 and CDR2: LGHDT and YNNKEL (reference sequence). The CDR3 length is 15 residues. CDR3 residues: CASRQQGASYNEQFF. As DNA, the CDR3 is TGTGCCAGCAGACAACAGGGGGCCTCATACAATGAGCAGTTCTTC.

The CDR3 sequence: CSVGEGLSGANVLTF. The CDR3 bases are TGCAGCGTTGGGGAGGGCCTCTCTGGGGCCAACGTCCTGACTTTC. This chain links TRBV29-1 with TRBJ2-6, with 7 bases lining up with TRBD2. V gave up 4 bases and J gave up 0 bases; unmatched junction bases: 3. Germline CDR1 is SQVTM and CDR2 is ANQGSEA. The CDR3 has 15 residues.

The chain couples TRBV5-1 to TRBJ2-7; D is undetermined. Trimming stripped 2 bases from V and 3 bases from J, with 9 bases between. The V gene's germline CDR1 is SGHRS and CDR2 YFSETQ. This CDR3 contains 13 residues. In DNA, the CDR3 is TGCGCCAGCAGCTTTAACAGAGACTACGAGCAGTACTTC. It yields the protein CASSFNRDYEQYF.

The V call is TRBV24-1, the J call TRBJ1-5; a possible D gene is TRBD1 (5 bases). With 0 bases removed from V and 6 bases from J, the gap between germline ends came to 8 bases. The CDR3 length is 14 residues. The germline gives CDR1 KGHDR, CDR2 SFDVKD. The CDR3 DNA reads as TGTGCCACCAGTGATTTGTCGGGGGTTCAGCCCCAGCATTTT. This encodes CATSDLSGVQPQHF.

V usage is TRBV3-1 (or the pseudogene TRBV3-2) and J usage is TRBJ1-3; maybe TRBD1 (5 bases). Germline V CDR1 and CDR2: LGHDT, YNNKEL (reference sequence). The CDR3 contains 16 residues. Trimming stripped 0 bases from V and 6 bases from J, with 15 bases between. CDR3 protein: CASSQDQQGLANTIYF. Written as DNA, the CDR3 is TGTGCCAGCAGCCAAGATCAGCAGGGATTGGCAAACACCATATATTTT.

This clone was picked up one time. V and J are TRBV3-1 (or the pseudogene TRBV3-2) and TRBJ1-5; D is perhaps TRBD1 (5 bases). The V gene lost 2 bases and the J gene lost 5 bases, with 10 bases spanning the gap. The CDR3 sequence is 14 residues long. Germline CDR1 and CDR2: LGHDT and YNNKEL (reference sequence). For the CDR3, the DNA is TGTGCCAGCAGCCAATCATGGGGCGATCAGCCCCAGCATTTT. Translation: CASSQSWGDQPQHF.

V and J are TRBV5-1 and TRBJ2-1; 9 bases align to TRBD1. The length of the CDR3 is 15 residues. With V trimmed by 2 bases and J by 5 bases, 5 bases remained unmatched. CDR1 is SGHRS, CDR2 YFSETQ, per germline. The CDR3 nucleotides are TGCGCCAGCAGCTTCGGGACAGGGAGGAACAATGAGCAGTTCTTC. It encodes CASSFGTGRNNEQFF.